These 8 T cell receptor beta chains were all obtained from the same sample, sequenced in a study of early T cells in non-severe SARS-CoV-2 infection. TCRdb re-derived calls from the 5' RACE reads in MiXCR, one entry per CDR3 protein. Of around 100,000 distinct CDR3 sequences in the sample, roughly 17% were seen once. The specimen was whole blood. These receptor sequences come from an adult who was a healthcare worker with PCR-confirmed SARS-CoV-2 infection or an uninfected control (not recorded which).

Only a few counts were recorded for this clonotype. V and J are TRBV13 and TRBJ1-1; D is unresolved. Trimming stripped 1 base from V and 5 bases from J, with 8 bases between. This CDR3 is 13 amino acids long. CDR1 and CDR2 (germline): PRHDT, FYEKMQ (reference sequence). The CDR3 is CASSLEGRTEAFF. CDR3 coding DNA: TGTGCCAGCAGCTTAGAGGGTAGGACTGAAGCTTTCTTT.

There are a few counts of this clonotype. The gene calls are TRBV7-9 and TRBJ2-1; 9 bases map to TRBD1. V trimming: 6 bases; J trimming: 4 bases; junction bases outside the gene matches: 4. Per the germline V gene, CDR1 is SEHNR and CDR2 is FQNEAQ (reference sequence). CDR3 length: 14 amino acids. CDR3 DNA: TGTGCCAGCAGACGGACAGGGGCGTACAATGAGCAGTTCTTC. This gives the protein CASRRTGAYNEQFF.

This clonotype has only a few counts. The chain joins TRBV20-1 to TRBJ2-1, with no clear D. The CDR3 extends over 15 amino acids. V was pared by 6 bases and J by 1 base, with 16 bases between. Germline V gives CDR1 DFQATT, CDR2 SNEGSKA (reference sequence). For the CDR3, the DNA is TGCAGTGCCGAGAACTTCTTACCTTCCTACAATGAGCAGTTCTTC. Translated: CSAENFLPSYNEQFF.

The V gene is TRBV4-2, the J gene TRBJ2-7, with D unclear. Germline loops: CDR1 LGHNA, CDR2 YNFKEQ. The CDR3 contains 14 residues. V was shortened by 1 base and J by 3 bases, with 10 bases between the two germline ends. The CDR3 sequence is CASSQVQRSYEQYF. For the CDR3, the DNA is TGTGCCAGCAGCCAAGTACAGAGAAGCTACGAGCAGTACTTC.

The table lists this clonotype with a few counts. This chain links TRBV12-3 or TRBV12-4 with TRBJ2-7, with D possibly matching TRBD1 (5 bases). The CDR3 sequence is 14 residues long. Trimming left V 3 bases short and J 3 bases short, with 12 bases between. In DNA, the CDR3 is TGTGCCAGCAGTTTTAGGTGGCAGGGCTACGAGCAGTACTTC. This gives the protein CASSFRWQGYEQYF.

This clonotype has only a few counts. V is TRBV19 and J is TRBJ2-7, with TRBD1 matching over 10 bases. The V gene end was trimmed by 5 bases and the J gene end by 1 base; junction bases not matched to a gene: 11. In germline, CDR1 is LNHDA, CDR2 SQIVND (reference sequence). The CDR3 runs to 17 residues. The chain's CDR3 is CASSPMTGGPLSYEQYF. CDR3 nucleotide sequence: TGTGCCAGTAGTCCTATGACAGGGGGCCCACTGTCCTACGAGCAGTACTTC.

V gene TRBV28 combines with J gene TRBJ1-3, with TRBD1 as a possible D gene (6 bases). V lost 1 base to trimming and J lost 2 bases, with 6 bases between them. Germline CDR1 is MDHEN and CDR2 is SYDVKM. This CDR3 is built from 14 residues. The CDR3 is CASSLSGAGNTIYF. DNA for the CDR3: TGTGCCAGCAGTTTATCAGGGGCTGGAAACACCATATATTTT.

The genes are TRBV9 and TRBJ2-3; maybe TRBD2 (6 bases). V was pared by 0 bases and J by 0 bases, with 14 bases between. The CDR3 totals 17 residues. Germline V lookup: CDR1 SGDLS, CDR2 YYNGEE. CDR3 sequence reads: CASSVGGGYPSTDTQYF. DNA for the CDR3: TGTGCCAGCAGCGTAGGGGGAGGTTACCCTAGCACAGATACGCAGTATTTT.